This is a list of T cell receptor beta chains from one sample in a study of CD8 T cells in Susac syndrome. MiXCR was run by TCRdb on the immunoSEQ multiplex PCR reads, yielding one entry per CDR3 protein. The data show tens of thousands of distinct CDR3 sequences, less than 95% seen once. The sample comprised CD8+ T cells from PBMCs. Receptor source: a human donor with multiple sclerosis. Each CDR3 is given with its conserved first and last residue. The D gene is left open where the match is weak. Clone size is not always given. Where it is, it says once, few, many or a class for expanded clones.

J | V | D | length | size | CDR3 | DNA
TRBJ2-1 | TRBV19 | . | 13 | . | CAGGHGTTNEQFF | TGTGCAGGGGGACACGGGACTACCAATGAGCAGTTCTTC
TRBJ2-1 | TRBV27 | TRBD1 | 15 | . | CASSTYRGLHNEQFF | TGTGCCAGCAGCACCTACAGGGGCCTTCACAATGAGCAGTTCTTC
TRBJ2-5 | TRBV7-9 | . | 14 | . | CASSFLRSGETQYF | TGTGCCAGCAGCTTTCTGCGGTCAGGGGAGACCCAGTACTTC
TRBJ1-1 | TRBV9 | . | 17 | . | CASSVATFPIMNTEAFF | TGTGCCAGCAGCGTAGCTACCTTTCCTATTATGAACACTGAAGCTTTCTTT
TRBJ2-7 | TRBV20-1 | TRBD2 | 15 | . | CSARDHAGGTYEQYF | TGCAGTGCTAGAGATCACGCGGGAGGGACCTACGAGCAGTACTTC
TRBJ1-2 | TRBV4-3 | TRBD1 | 15 | . | CASSQEKGTGYGYTF | TGCGCCAGCAGCCAAGAAAAAGGGACAGGGTACGGCTACACCTTC
TRBJ2-5 | TRBV29-1 | TRBD2 | 18 | . | CSVDGTSGRADFKETQYF | TGCAGCGTTGACGGGACTAGCGGGAGGGCCGATTTTAAAGAGACCCAGTACTTC
TRBJ1-5 | TRBV6-6 | . | 13 | . | CASKDGGDQPQHF | TGTGCCAGCAAAGATGGAGGCGATCAGCCCCAGCATTTT
TRBJ2-1 | TRBV7-9 | . | 14 | . | CASSSPRGGNEQFF | TGTGCCAGCAGCTCTCCGCGGGGTGGCAATGAGCAGTTCTTC
TRBJ2-7 | TRBV6-1 | TRBD2 | 14 | . | CASSEVGGSYEQYF | TGTGCCAGCAGTGAAGTTGGCGGGAGCTACGAGCAGTACTTC
TRBJ2-3 | TRBV29-1 | . | 14 | . | CSVPRGTSTDTQYF | TGCAGCGTGCCCAGGGGGACTTCCACAGATACGCAGTATTTT
TRBJ1-5 | TRBV19 | . | 14 | . | CASTLVHSNQPQHF | TGTGCCAGTACCCTGGTCCATAGCAATCAGCCCCAGCATTTT
TRBJ1-1 | TRBV9 | . | 15 | . | CASSAGGRINTEAFF | TGTGCCAGCAGCGCCGGGGGACGGATTAACACTGAAGCTTTCTTT
TRBJ1-2 | TRBV5-6 | . | 11 | . | CASSNLYGYTF | TGTGCCAGCAGCAACCTCTATGGCTACACCTTC
TRBJ2-1 | TRBV19 | TRBD2 | 15 | . | CASTRTSGAYNEQFF | TGTGCCAGTACACGGACTAGCGGGGCCTACAATGAGCAGTTCTTC
TRBJ2-2 | TRBV29-1 | TRBD2 | 16 | . | CSVEPSGSSHTGELFF | TGCAGCGTTGAGCCTAGCGGGAGTTCACACACCGGGGAGCTGTTTTTT
TRBJ2-1 | TRBV27 | TRBD1 | 13 | . | CASSSGQNNEQFF | TGTGCCAGCAGTTCGGGACAGAACAATGAGCAGTTCTTC
TRBJ1-4 | TRBV7-9 | TRBD1 | 16 | . | CASSSLTQGLEEKLFF | TGTGCCAGCAGCTCACTCACACAGGGGCTGGAAGAAAAACTGTTTTTT
TRBJ1-5 | TRBV12-3/TRBV12-4 | . | 15 | . | CASTLGGAANQPQHF | TGTGCCAGCACCTTAGGCGGGGCAGCAAATCAGCCCCAGCATTTT
TRBJ2-5 | TRBV3-1 | . | 16 | . | CASSGAFRELVETQYF | TGTGCCAGCAGCGGAGCCTTTCGAGAGTTGGTAGAGACCCAGTACTTC
TRBJ2-1 | TRBV18 | TRBD1 | 17 | few | CASSPGQGARRYNEQFF | TGTGCCAGCTCACCGGGACAGGGGGCGCGTCGGTACAATGAGCAGTTCTTC
TRBJ1-2 | TRBV27 | . | 13 | . | CASSLSPDYGYTF | TGTGCCAGCAGTTTATCTCCTGATTATGGCTACACCTTC
TRBJ2-6 | TRBV13 | . | 15 | . | CASSVGVSGANVLTF | TGTGCCAGCAGCGTGGGGGTCTCTGGGGCCAACGTCCTGACTTTC
TRBJ2-3 | TRBV3-1 | . | 15 | . | CASSISRGNTDTQYF | TGTGCCAGCAGCATATCGAGGGGTAACACAGATACGCAGTATTTT
TRBJ2-3 | TRBV10-3 | TRBD2 | 16 | . | CAISSTSGGLSDTQYF | TGTGCCATCAGTTCCACTAGCGGGGGGCTGTCAGATACGCAGTATTTT
TRBJ2-1 | TRBV4-3 | TRBD2 | 15 | . | CASSQGLAAYNEQFF | TGCGCCAGCAGCCAAGGACTAGCTGCCTACAATGAGCAGTTCTTC
TRBJ2-2 | TRBV5-1 | . | 15 | . | CASSPRQAGVGELFF | TGCGCCAGCAGCCCGAGACAGGCAGGGGTCGGGGAGCTGTTTTTT
TRBJ2-1 | TRBV19 | . | 15 | . | CASSIGPDSYNEQFF | TGTGCCAGTAGTATAGGCCCCGACTCCTACAATGAGCAGTTCTTC
TRBJ2-5 | TRBV4-2 | . | 15 | . | CASSQAVQEQETQYF | TGTGCCAGCAGCCAAGCGGTCCAGGAACAAGAGACCCAGTACTTC
TRBJ2-7 | TRBV30 | . | 13 | . | CAWSHGIAYEQYF | TGTGCCTGGAGTCACGGGATAGCCTACGAGCAGTACTTC
TRBJ2-7 | TRBV4-3 | TRBD2 | 17 | . | CASSQDQGGGAIYEQYF | TGCGCCAGCAGCCAAGATCAGGGCGGGGGGGCCATCTACGAGCAGTACTTC
TRBJ2-1 | TRBV19 | TRBD2 | 18 | once | CASSMALAGGNSYNEQFF | TGTGCCAGTAGTATGGCTCTAGCGGGAGGAAACTCCTACAATGAGCAGTTCTTC
TRBJ1-2 | TRBV14 | TRBD1 | 14 | . | CASSLGQGAYGYTF | TGTGCCAGCAGTCTGGGACAGGGGGCCTATGGCTACACCTTC
TRBJ2-7 | TRBV6-1 | . | 13 | . | CASSPRTVYEQYF | TGTGCCAGCAGTCCCCGGACAGTCTACGAGCAGTACTTC
TRBJ2-1 | TRBV30 | . | 13 | . | CACLRTNYNEQFF | TGTGCCTGCCTCCGGACAAACTACAATGAGCAGTTCTTC
TRBJ2-1 | TRBV4-1 | . | 12 | . | CASSQDPNEQFF | TGCGCCAGCAGCCAAGACCCCAATGAGCAGTTCTTC
TRBJ2-7 | TRBV5-4 | TRBD2 | 14 | . | CASSLAGLAYEQYF | TGTGCCAGCAGCTTGGCTGGACTAGCCTACGAGCAGTACTTC
TRBJ2-7 | TRBV5-1 | TRBD1 | 16 | . | CASSWPGQAVSYEQYF | TGCGCCAGCAGCTGGCCGGGACAGGCTGTTTCCTACGAGCAGTACTTC
TRBJ2-7 | TRBV29-1 | . | 13 | . | CSAASGNSYEQYF | TGCAGCGCCGCGTCGGGGAACTCCTACGAGCAGTACTTC
TRBJ1-2 | TRBV12-3/TRBV12-4 | . | 13 | . | CASSSDSPYGYTF | TGTGCCAGCAGTTCGGACAGCCCCTATGGCTACACCTTC
TRBJ2-3 | TRBV3-1 | . | 17 | . | CASSQGRATGGTDTQYF | TGTGCCAGCAGCCAAGGGAGGGCCACAGGGGGCACAGATACGCAGTATTTT
TRBJ1-1 | TRBV19 | . | 13 | once | CASSIPGGTEAFF | TGTGCCAGTAGTATACCAGGAGGCACTGAAGCTTTCTTT
TRBJ2-4 | TRBV6-5 | . | 15 | . | CASSTFKSAKNIQYF | TGTGCCAGCAGCACTTTCAAGTCAGCCAAAAACATTCAGTACTTC
TRBJ2-7 | TRBV7-2 | TRBD2 | 17 | . | CASSFLGLAGSSYEQYF | TGTGCCAGCAGCTTCCTAGGACTAGCGGGGAGCTCCTACGAGCAGTACTTC
TRBJ2-1 | TRBV5-6 | . | 16 | . | CASSLETSWDDNEQFF | TGTGCCAGCAGCTTGGAGACTAGTTGGGATGACAATGAGCAGTTCTTC
TRBJ2-7 | TRBV4-1 | . | 13 | . | CASSQEVGAEQYF | TGCGCCAGCAGCCAAGAGGTGGGGGCCGAGCAGTACTTC
TRBJ2-1 | TRBV29-1 | . | 14 | . | CSVGSQGRDNEQFF | TGCAGCGTTGGGAGTCAGGGAAGGGACAATGAGCAGTTCTTC
TRBJ2-7 | TRBV30 | TRBD2 | 16 | . | CAWSVPSSGRAYEQYF | TGTGCCTGGAGTGTACCCTCTAGCGGGAGGGCCTACGAGCAGTACTTC
TRBJ1-5 | TRBV6-6 | . | 14 | . | CASSLGKGYQPQHF | TGTGCCAGCAGCCTTGGGAAGGGGTATCAGCCCCAGCATTTT
TRBJ1-3 | TRBV6-5 | . | 16 | . | CASSYSSSVSGNTIYF | TGTGCCAGCAGTTACTCGAGCAGTGTCTCTGGAAACACCATATATTTT
TRBJ1-5 | TRBV10-3 | TRBD1 | 14 | once | CAISEIDRGQPQHF | TGTGCCATCAGTGAGATAGACAGGGGGCAACCCCAGCATTTT
TRBJ2-1 | TRBV19 | TRBD2 | 12 | . | CASSISSGEQFF | TGTGCCAGTAGTATTTCTAGCGGAGAGCAGTTCTTC
TRBJ2-1 | TRBV3-1 | . | 13 | . | CASSQGRYNEQFF | TGTGCCAGCAGCCAAGGCCGCTACAATGAGCAGTTCTTC